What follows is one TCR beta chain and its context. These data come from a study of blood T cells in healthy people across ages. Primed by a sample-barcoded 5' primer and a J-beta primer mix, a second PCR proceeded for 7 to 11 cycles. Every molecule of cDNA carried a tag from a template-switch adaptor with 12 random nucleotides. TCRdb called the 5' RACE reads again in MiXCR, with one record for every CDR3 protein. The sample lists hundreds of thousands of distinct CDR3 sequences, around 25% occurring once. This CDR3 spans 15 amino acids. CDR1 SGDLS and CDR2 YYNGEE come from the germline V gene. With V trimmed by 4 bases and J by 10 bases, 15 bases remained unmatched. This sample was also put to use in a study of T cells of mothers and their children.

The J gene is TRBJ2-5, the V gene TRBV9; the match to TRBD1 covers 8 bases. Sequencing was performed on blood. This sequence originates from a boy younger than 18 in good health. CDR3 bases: TGTGCCAGCAGCCCCCAGGGGGCTAGTTTCGAGGTCCAGTACTTC. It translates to CASSPQGASFEVQYF.